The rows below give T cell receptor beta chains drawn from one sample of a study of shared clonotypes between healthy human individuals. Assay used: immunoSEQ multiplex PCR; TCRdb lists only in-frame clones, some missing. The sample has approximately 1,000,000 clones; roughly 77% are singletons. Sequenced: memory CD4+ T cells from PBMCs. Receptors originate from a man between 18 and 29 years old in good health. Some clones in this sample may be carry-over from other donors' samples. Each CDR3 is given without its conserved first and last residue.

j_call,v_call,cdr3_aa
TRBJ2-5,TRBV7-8,ASRRGGETQY
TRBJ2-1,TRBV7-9,ASSFSGVEQF
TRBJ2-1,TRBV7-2,ASSLQGQMYNEQF
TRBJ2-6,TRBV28,ASRGGGNLFGANVLT
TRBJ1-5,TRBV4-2,ASSQWMAQPQH
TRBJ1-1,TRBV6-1,ASNWGGLGNTEAF
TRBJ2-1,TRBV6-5,ASRRTGGANNEQF
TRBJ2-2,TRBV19,ASSIPTGANTGELF
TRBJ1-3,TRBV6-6,ASSYGTNSGNTIY
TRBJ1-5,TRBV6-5,ASSYARGQPQH
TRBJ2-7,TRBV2,ASRLLTSGSYEQY
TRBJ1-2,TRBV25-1,ASSDLNSYGYT
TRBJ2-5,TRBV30,AWSIKGSETQY
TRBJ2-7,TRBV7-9,ASSLARRSEYEQY
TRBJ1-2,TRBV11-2,ASSSQSQGDGYT
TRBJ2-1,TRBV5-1,ASSPTSGRSYNEQF
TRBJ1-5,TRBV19,ASSRGQWGNQPQH
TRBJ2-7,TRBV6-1,ASSAAGLGVYEQY
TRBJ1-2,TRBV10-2,ASGANYGYT
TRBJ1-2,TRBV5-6,ASSWGLYGYT
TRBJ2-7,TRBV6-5,ASSTSAAGNPQQY
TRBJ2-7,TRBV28,ASTGQGAGEQY
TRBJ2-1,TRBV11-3,ASSFLGQEYNEQF